The rows below give T cell receptor beta chains drawn from one sample of a study of beta chain features in type 1 diabetes. Sequenced by immunoSEQ multiplex PCR; TCRdb stores in-frame clones only, minus some. The data contain under 400,000 clones, about 14% of them singletons. Sequencing was done on a sample of central memory CD4+ T cells from blood. The receptors here all came from a man younger than 45 in good health. Each CDR3 is given with its conserved first and last residue. D genes are given only for firm matches. Expanded clones are given a class, and other clones once, few, many or no size at all.

.	15	TRBJ2-5	TRBV19	.	TGTGCCAGTAGTATACGGTCGGGAAATCAAGAGACCCAGTACTTC	CASSIRSGNQETQYF
TRBD2	14	TRBJ2-2	TRBV7-9	.	TGTGCCAGCAGCCCTCAACTAGCGACCGGGGAGCTGTTTTTT	CASSPQLATGELFF
TRBD2	17	TRBJ2-2	TRBV5-4	many	TGTGCCAGCAGCCCTGGAGGAGGTAGCGGGAGCTCCGGGGAGCTGTTTTTT	CASSPGGGSGSSGELFF
TRBD1	15	TRBJ1-2	TRBV5-6	few	TGTGCCAGCAGCCGCCCGGGACAGGGGGCGTTTGGCTACACCTTC	CASSRPGQGAFGYTF
.	13	TRBJ1-1	TRBV7-7	.	TGTGCCAGCAGCTTGGATTTGAGCACTGAAGCTTTCTTT	CASSLDLSTEAFF
TRBD2	18	TRBJ2-6	TRBV7-3	few	TGTGCCAGCAGCTTACTTAGCGGGAGTCGATCTGGGGCCAACGTCCTGACTTTC	CASSLLSGSRSGANVLTF
.	15	TRBJ1-4	TRBV27	.	TGTGCCAGCAGAAAGAGTGGGACCCTCCTTGAAAAACTGTTTTTT	CASRKSGTLLEKLFF
TRBD2	19	TRBJ2-7	TRBV5-6	.	TGTGCCAGCAGCTTGGCTTATTCCCCTCAAGCGGGGGACTCCTACGAGCAGTACTTC	CASSLAYSPQAGDSYEQYF
.	16	TRBJ1-5	TRBV6-5	few	TGTGCCAGCAGTTACTCCCACAGGGTGGGGAATCAGCCCCAGCATTTT	CASSYSHRVGNQPQHF
.	15	TRBJ1-6	TRBV29-1	.	TGCAGCGCGAGTTTTGGAAAGGGACTAAATTCACCCCTCCACTTT	CSASFGKGLNSPLHF
TRBD1	14	TRBJ2-5	TRBV29-1	few	TGCAGCGTTGCGCTTACAGGGGCCCAAGAGACCCAGTACTTC	CSVALTGAQETQYF
.	14	TRBJ1-1	TRBV21-1	.	TGTGCCAGCAGCAAGTCGGGAGGGCGCACTGAAGCTTTCTTT	CASSKSGGRTEAFF
.	14	TRBJ2-7	TRBV5-1	once	TGCGCCAGCAGCTGGGATACCGGCTCCTACGAGCAGTACTTC	CASSWDTGSYEQYF
.	17	TRBJ1-3	TRBV4-2	few	TGTGCCAGCAGCCAAGAGCCTTGGGGGAGCTCTGGAAACACCATATATTTT	CASSQEPWGSSGNTIYF
.	11	TRBJ2-5	TRBV29-1	few	TGCAGCGTTTCTCTCCAAGAGACCCAGTACTTC	CSVSLQETQYF
TRBD1	15	TRBJ2-1	TRBV13	few	TGTGCCAGCAGCCGATCCGGACAGGGATTCAATGAGCAGTTCTTC	CASSRSGQGFNEQFF
.	15	TRBJ2-3	TRBV9	few	TGTGCCAGCAGCGTAAGGCGTGGGGGCACAGATACGCAGTATTTT	CASSVRRGGTDTQYF
.	11	TRBJ2-1	TRBV6-6	many	TGTGCCAGCAGTCAGGGGAACCGGCAGTTCTTC	CASSQGNRQFF
.	15	TRBJ2-5	TRBV5-4	.	TGTGCCAGCAGCTTGGTCTGGGGGTCCGGGGAGACCCAGTACTTC	CASSLVWGSGETQYF
.	14	TRBJ1-5	TRBV18	many	TGTGCCAGCTCCATTACAGACACCAATCAGCCCCAGCATTTT	CASSITDTNQPQHF
.	14	TRBJ1-4	TRBV5-1	few	TGCGCCAGCAGCTCAACAAGCCGAAGAGAAAAACTGTTTTTT	CASSSTSRREKLFF
TRBD1	16	TRBJ2-3	TRBV5-1	.	TGCGCCAGCAGCCCCCGGGCAGGGGGAACCACAGATACGCAGTATTTT	CASSPRAGGTTDTQYF
TRBD1	16	TRBJ2-4	TRBV7-9	.	TGTGCCAGCAGCTTCGAACAGGGGGCGGCCAAAAACATTCAGTACTTC	CASSFEQGAAKNIQYF
.	13	TRBJ2-2	TRBV11-3	few	TGTGCCAGCAGCTTCCCCGTAGGATGGGAGCTGTTTTTT	CASSFPVGWELFF
TRBD2	13	TRBJ2-3	TRBV19	.	TGTGCCAGCTTAGCGGGAGTTGAAGATACGCAGTATTTT	CASLAGVEDTQYF
.	12	TRBJ2-3	TRBV2	many	TGTGCCAGCAGTATGACAGAAAATACGCAGTATTTT	CASSMTENTQYF
TRBD2	16	TRBJ2-7	TRBV10-2	few	TGCGCCAGCAGTGACCCCGTTCAGCGGGGTAGCTACGAGCAGTACTTC	CASSDPVQRGSYEQYF
.	16	TRBJ2-1	TRBV7-9	.	TGTGCCAGCAGCCTATATCGGGGAGGCAGCTACAATGAGCAGTTCTTC	CASSLYRGGSYNEQFF
.	14	TRBJ2-1	TRBV9	.	TGTGCCAGCACCGTCGGCGGGACGACTAATGAGCAGTTCTTC	CASTVGGTTNEQFF
.	13	TRBJ2-5	TRBV7-8	few	TGTGCCAGCTCTTCTACAGGCTTAGAGACCCAGTACTTC	CASSSTGLETQYF
.	13	TRBJ2-1	TRBV6-5	.	TGTGCCAGCATAAACAGACTAGGCTATGAGCAGTTCTTC	CASINRLGYEQFF
TRBD2	16	TRBJ2-5	TRBV18	few	TGTGCCAGCTCACCACGGACTAGCGGGCCTGGGGAGACCCAGTACTTC	CASSPRTSGPGETQYF
.	14	TRBJ2-3	TRBV11-2	few	TGTGCCAGCAAACGCGGAGGGCCGGCAGATACGCAGTATTTT	CASKRGGPADTQYF
TRBD1	15	TRBJ2-1	TRBV5-1	few	TGCGCCAGCAGCTTGGCAGGACAGGGGCGCAATGAGCAGTTCTTC	CASSLAGQGRNEQFF
.	16	TRBJ2-3	TRBV10-3	.	TGTGCCATCAGTTTTAGCCCACCCCCCGCATCAGATACGCAGTATTTT	CAISFSPPPASDTQYF
.	13	TRBJ2-1	TRBV6-1	.	TGTGCCAGCAGCGGGACCTACCAGAATGAGCAGTTCTTC	CASSGTYQNEQFF
.	14	TRBJ1-2	TRBV7-2	few	TGTGCCAGCAGCTTAGGGGGTACAGGCTATGGCTACACCTTC	CASSLGGTGYGYTF
.	14	TRBJ1-2	TRBV7-9	many	TGTGCCAGCAGCCCCCCGGTCGCCGCCTATGGCTACACCTTC	CASSPPVAAYGYTF
.	13	TRBJ1-6	TRBV5-4	few	TGTGCCAGCAGCTTCCCTGGCAATTCACCCCTCCACTTT	CASSFPGNSPLHF
TRBD1	14	TRBJ2-7	TRBV7-2	.	TGTGCCAGCAGCAACCGGGACAGGGGGGGCGAGCAGTACTTC	CASSNRDRGGEQYF
.	15	TRBJ2-4	TRBV7-2	.	TGTGCCAGCAGCTTAGCGCAGACACCCCAGGGCATTCAGTACTTC	CASSLAQTPQGIQYF
.	14	TRBJ1-1	TRBV18	.	TGTGCCAGCTCACCCGGGGTCCCGGGGACTGAAGCTTTCTTT	CASSPGVPGTEAFF
.	15	TRBJ1-2	TRBV19	.	TGTGCCAGTAGTATCGAATTTGAGGAGGGATATGGCTACACCTTC	CASSIEFEEGYGYTF
.	13	TRBJ1-1	TRBV5-5	.	TGTGCCAGCAGCCAAGAAAAGAACACTGAAGCTTTCTTT	CASSQEKNTEAFF
.	15	TRBJ2-5	TRBV11-2	few	TGTGCCAGCAGCTTAGAGGACAACTCCCAAGAGACCCAGTACTTC	CASSLEDNSQETQYF
.	15	TRBJ1-1	TRBV27	.	TGTGCCAGCAGACCCCAGTACTCAGGGAACACTGAAGCTTTCTTT	CASRPQYSGNTEAFF